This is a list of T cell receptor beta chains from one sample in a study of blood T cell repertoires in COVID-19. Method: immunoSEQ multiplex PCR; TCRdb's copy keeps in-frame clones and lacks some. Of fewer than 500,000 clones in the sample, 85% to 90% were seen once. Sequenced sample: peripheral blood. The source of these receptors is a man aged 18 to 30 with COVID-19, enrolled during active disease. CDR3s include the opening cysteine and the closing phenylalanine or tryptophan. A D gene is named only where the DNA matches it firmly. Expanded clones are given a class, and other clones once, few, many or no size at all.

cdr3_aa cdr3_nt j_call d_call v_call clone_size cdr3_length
CASSSPLPRSYNEQFF TGTGCCAGCAGTTCCCCCCTTCCCCGGTCCTACAATGAGCAGTTCTTC TRBJ2-1 - TRBV28 once 16
CATSDSGGDTQYF TGTGCCACCAGTGATTCAGGGGGAGATACGCAGTATTTT TRBJ2-3 TRBD1 TRBV24-1 - 13
CASSPPAGADEKLFF TGTGCCAGCTCACCACCGGCAGGCGCCGATGAAAAACTGTTTTTT TRBJ1-4 - TRBV18 - 15
CASAGSGNPGNTIYF TGTGCCAGCGCTGGGTCCGGGAATCCTGGAAACACCATATATTTT TRBJ1-3 - TRBV6-5 - 15
CASSHSKGSSSYEQYF TGTGCCAGCAGTCATTCAAAGGGGTCTTCATCCTACGAGCAGTACTTC TRBJ2-7 - TRBV4-2 - 16
CASCIVTNTEAFF TGTGCCAGCTGCATAGTAACGAACACTGAAGCTTTCTTT TRBJ1-1 - TRBV6-5 - 13
CASSWSRGELFF TGTGCCAGCAGCTGGTCGCGAGGGGAGCTGTTTTTT TRBJ2-2 - TRBV11-2 - 12
CASSQRTSGHEQYF TGTGCCAGCAGCCAAAGGACTAGCGGCCACGAGCAGTACTTC TRBJ2-7 TRBD2 TRBV13 once 14
CASSLGRSRASEKLFF TGCGCCAGCAGCTTGGGTCGGAGCAGGGCAAGTGAAAAACTGTTTTTT TRBJ1-4 - TRBV5-1 - 16
CASSLGDPILRNTIYF TGTGCCAGCAGCTTGGGAGATCCCATTCTGAGAAACACCATATATTTT TRBJ1-3 - TRBV7-9 - 16
CASSAGQGAVGAGYTF TGTGCCAGCAGCGCCGGACAGGGGGCCGTCGGGGCGGGCTACACCTTC TRBJ1-2 TRBD1 TRBV9 - 16
CASSSGQGDTGELFF TGTGCCAGCAGCTCGGGACAGGGGGACACCGGGGAGCTGTTTTTT TRBJ2-2 TRBD1 TRBV9 - 15
CASRGTGQGNQPQHF TGTGCCAGCAGAGGGACAGGGCAGGGCAATCAGCCCCAGCATTTT TRBJ1-5 TRBD1 TRBV6-5 - 15
CASSTPFGGGLGISHEQYF TGTGCCAGTAGTACCCCCTTTGGGGGGGGCCTCGGAATAAGCCACGAGCAGTACTTC TRBJ2-7 - TRBV19 - 19
CASSPGTGDRGYTF TGTGCCAGCAGCCCCGGGACAGGGGATCGCGGCTACACCTTC TRBJ1-2 TRBD1 TRBV3-1/TRBV3-2 - 14
CASSWAAGTGGSEAFF TGTGCCAGCAGCTGGGCCGCCGGGACAGGAGGGTCTGAAGCTTTCTTT TRBJ1-1 TRBD1 TRBV5-4 - 16
CATSPLGQTGELFF TGTGCCACCTCCCCCTTGGGACAGACCGGGGAGCTGTTTTTT TRBJ2-2 TRBD1 TRBV18 - 14
CASSGSRDRGFYSPLHF TGTGCCAGCAGCGGAAGCCGGGACAGGGGGTTTTACTCACCCCTCCACTTT TRBJ1-6 TRBD1 TRBV7-8 once 17
CASSEPGLASLTGETQYF TGTGCCAGCAGTGAACCCGGACTAGCATCTCTAACCGGGGAGACCCAGTACTTC TRBJ2-5 TRBD2 TRBV2 - 18
CASSSEDTQYF TGTGCCAGCAGCTCAGAAGATACGCAGTATTTT TRBJ2-3 - TRBV7-9 - 11
CASSARGGVNTGELFF TGTGCCAGCAGCGCGAGGGGCGGGGTGAACACCGGGGAGCTGTTTTTT TRBJ2-2 - TRBV9 - 16
CASSNGQGFYYGYTF TGTGCCAGCAGCAACGGACAGGGTTTTTACTATGGCTACACCTTC TRBJ1-2 TRBD1 TRBV7-9 - 15